This T cell receptor (beta chain) was captured in a study of glioma-infiltrating T cells after dendritic cell vaccination. About this clone itself: What it binds is not known.

Points from the study as a whole: Longer survival after dendritic cell vaccination followed higher pretreatment TIL content. Complete blood and tumor specimen sets were limited to few patients.

CDR1 and CDR2 (germline): LNHDA, SQIVND (reference sequence). The CDR3 is 15 residues long. V was trimmed by 5 bases and J by 5 bases, leaving 19 bases between them. Method: immunoSEQ multiplex PCR; TCRdb's copy keeps in-frame clones and lacks some. This table holds roughly 90,000 clones, 80% to 90% found once. PBMC sampling occurred before vaccination, two weeks after the third dose, and at progression. This clonotype originated in a human donor with glioblastoma. The sequencing here drew on blood, taken before dendritic cell vaccination. V gene TRBV19 combines with J gene TRBJ2-7; tentatively, D is TRBD2 (6 bases). The CDR3 DNA is TGTGCCAGTAGTTTCGGGACTCCGGGTGAGGACGAGCAGTACTTC. Protein product: CASSFGTPGEDEQYF.